The T cell receptor beta chain described here comes from a study of blood T cell repertoires in COVID-19. Study summary: The cDNA or gDNA used as material had been derived from T cells, B-cell-depleted T cells, or PBMCs.

In germline, CDR1 is LNHDA, CDR2 SQIVND (reference sequence). The CDR3 is 13 residues long. Deletions cut 4 bases from V and 4 bases from J, with 11 bases between. Original methodology: Reference gene primers were amplified, and this amplification served to estimate nucleated cell counts. The table came from immunoSEQ multiplex PCR; TCRdb's copy has only in-frame clones and leaves some out. V, J and clone size derive from that table, while D and trimming were established from the DNA sequence. The sample gives tens of thousands of clones, roughly 90% of which show up once; roughly 7.1% is in the top ten.

This receptor was taken from a human donor in a cohort sampled during active COVID-19. The specimen sequenced was peripheral blood. The chain recombines TRBV19 with TRBJ2-7, with a weak D call TRBD2 (6 bases). The CDR3 DNA sequence: TGTGCCAGTAGTACGGGGGTTGGATACGAGCAGTACTTC. The encoded protein is CASSTGVGYEQYF.